The next 17 T cell receptor beta chains were all read from a single sample in a study of shared clonotypes between healthy human individuals. Using immunoSEQ multiplex PCR, the repertoire was profiled, and TCRdb retains in-frame clones only, with some absent. Of millions of clones in the sample, 85% to 95% were seen once. The specimen sequenced was naive CD4+ T cells sorted from blood. The subset: CD45RA+ positively selected. The source of these receptors is a man between 18 and 35 years old in good health.

Concerning this clone itself: Given the absence of the conserved phenylalanine or tryptophan at the CDR3 end, a read error is likely. The DNA is omitted, as the CDR3 cannot be located on it reliably, and the CDR3 follows TCRdb's listing. The V gene is TRBV18, the J gene TRBJ2-7. Counting both end residues, the CDR3 totals 13 amino acids. Germline V gives CDR1 KGHSH, CDR2 LQKENI. CDR3 protein: CASSSQEQGGEEL.

The V gene is TRBV5-1, the J gene TRBJ2-7; D gene ambiguous. The CDR3 is 12 residues long. The germline CDR1 and CDR2 sequences are SGHRS and YFSETQ. The ends were cut back, 4 bases at V and 4 bases at J, with 9 bases in the middle. CDR3 DNA: TGCGCCAGCAGCGTTAACAATTACGAGCAGTACTTC. It codes for CASSVNNYEQYF.

The V call is TRBV20-1, the J call TRBJ1-1; tentatively, D is TRBD1 (5 bases). The CDR3 contains 11 residues. Trimming took off 2 bases at V and 6 bases at J, with 7 bases between the two ends. Germline V CDR1 and CDR2: DFQATT, SNEGSKA (reference sequence). The CDR3 DNA follows: TGCAGTGCTAGAATGGGACCTGAAGCTTTCTTT. Translated, it gives CSARMGPEAFF.

The rearrangement uses TRBV30 and TRBJ2-6; TRBD1 matches at 7 bases. The CDR3 extends over 18 amino acids. CDR1 is GTSNPN, CDR2 SVGIG, per germline (reference sequence). Trimming cost V 5 bases and J 5 bases; bases outside gene matches: 18. The CDR3 is CAWGKTGFYFTRANVLTF. CDR3 nucleotide sequence: TGTGCCTGGGGAAAGACAGGGTTCTATTTCACTAGGGCCAACGTCCTGACTTTC.

The CDR3 nucleotides read TGTGCCTGGAGTATGGAACAGGCCTATAATTCACCCCTCCACTTT. This translates into CAWSMEQAYNSPLHF. This rearrangement joins TRBV30 to TRBJ1-6; D may be TRBD1 (5 bases). V lost 2 bases and J lost 2, with 10 bases in between. Germline V gene sequence: CDR1 GTSNPN, CDR2 SVGIG (reference sequence). This CDR3 comprises 15 residues.

The rearrangement uses TRBV10-3 and TRBJ1-1, with 7 bases aligning to TRBD1. The CDR3 is 14 residues long. The junction had 3 bases not matched to a gene; V was cut back by 5 bases and J by 0 bases. The V gene's germline CDR1 is ENHRY and CDR2 SYGVKD. The CDR3 loop reads CAISQQGMNTEAFF. For the CDR3, the DNA is TGTGCCATCAGTCAACAGGGGATGAACACTGAAGCTTTCTTT.

The V and J genes are TRBV7-2 and TRBJ2-1, with 10 bases matching TRBD2. Germline loops: CDR1 SGHTA, CDR2 FQGNSA. After removal of 5 bases from V and 5 bases from J, the junction contained 9 bases not matched to a gene. This CDR3 has 16 residues. The CDR3 here is CASSLLAGFTHNEQFF. Here the CDR3 DNA reads TGTGCCAGCAGCCTACTAGCGGGATTCACTCACAATGAGCAGTTCTTC.

The table lists this clone with a count of one. The sample has other DNA sequences that encode this CDR3 too. The CDR3 bases are TGTGCCATCAGTGTCCAAAACACTGAAGCTTTCTTT. This codes for CAISVQNTEAFF. The chain has TRBV10-3 and TRBJ1-1; D is unclear. CDR3 length: 12 amino acids. Germline V gene sequence: CDR1 ENHRY, CDR2 SYGVKD. V lost 4 bases to trimming and J lost 2 bases, with 5 bases between them.

The chain employs TRBV28 and TRBJ1-1, with D maybe TRBD1 (6 bases). The V gene lost 6 bases and the J gene lost 0 bases, with 11 bases spanning the gap. The V gene's germline CDR1 is MDHEN and CDR2 SYDVKM. The CDR3 has 14 amino acids. This CDR3 reads CASRPGVMNTEAFF. The CDR3 nucleotides read TGTGCCAGCAGACCAGGGGTCATGAACACTGAAGCTTTCTTT.

V gene TRBV5-4 combines with J gene TRBJ1-1, with D perhaps matching TRBD1 (5 bases). The germline V gene has CDR1 SGHNT and CDR2 YYREEE (reference sequence). This CDR3 comprises 15 residues. V lost 4 bases and J lost 4, with 17 bases in between. The CDR3 DNA follows: TGTGCCAGCAGCGCACCCTCGGGGCGGGGCACTGAAGCTTTCTTT. Its protein is CASSAPSGRGTEAFF.

This chain uses TRBV10-3 with TRBJ2-3; 8 bases agree with TRBD2. Germline CDR1 and CDR2: ENHRY and SYGVKD. The junction had 6 bases not matched to a gene; V was cut back by 3 bases and J by 4 bases. The CDR3 runs to 15 residues. In DNA, the CDR3 is TGTGCCATCAGTGATGCGGGAGGAGGGCCAGATACGCAGTATTTT. Translated: CAISDAGGGPDTQYF.

As for this clone: At one end the junction does not follow the germline gene, possibly because of a read error. The V call is TRBV5-4, the J call TRBJ2-7, with D possibly being TRBD1 or TRBD2 (5 bases each). CDR1 is SGHNT, CDR2 YYREEE, per germline (reference sequence). The CDR3 spans 15 residues. This CDR3 reads CASSLGPQPGAKTDF. CDR3 bases: TGTGCCAGCAGCTTGGGGCCCCAACCCGGGGCCAAAACAGATTTC.

This chain joins TRBV30 and TRBJ2-7; possibly TRBD2 for D (5 bases). Germline V CDR1 and CDR2: GTSNPN, SVGIG (reference sequence). The CDR3 has 13 amino acids. With 3 bases removed from V and 3 bases from J, the gap between germline ends came to 12 bases. This chain's CDR3 is CAWSRGWNYEQYF. Written as DNA, the CDR3 is TGTGCCTGGAGCCGGGGATGGAACTACGAGCAGTACTTC.

The chain is built from TRBV30 and TRBJ2-3; no definite D call. V lost 5 bases to trimming and J lost 3 bases, with 9 bases between them. The CDR3 consists of 12 residues. CDR1 and CDR2 from the germline V gene are GTSNPN and SVGIG (reference sequence). CDR3 residues: CAWELGTDTQYF. Here the CDR3 DNA reads TGTGCCTGGGAGCTGGGAACAGATACGCAGTATTTT.

This chain uses TRBV7-2 with TRBJ2-5; no reliable D call. The CDR3 covers 11 residues. Germline V CDR1 and CDR2: SGHTA, FQGNSA. V was pared by 6 bases and J by 5 bases, with 7 bases between. The CDR3 is CASSIMETQYF. CDR3 coding DNA: TGTGCCAGCAGTATTATGGAGACCCAGTACTTC. Variable domain in full (rest from reference TRBV7-2 and TRBJ2-5): GAGVSQSPSNKVTEKGKDVELRCDPISGHTALYWYRQSLGQGLEFLIYFQGNSAPDKSGLPSDRFSAERTGGSVSTLTIQRTQQEDSAVYLCASSIMETQYFGPGTRLLVL.

This chain links TRBV10-3 with TRBJ2-5; 10 bases align to TRBD1. The germline gives CDR1 ENHRY, CDR2 SYGVKD. The ends lost 4 bases at V and 12 bases at J; junction bases unmatched: 5. The CDR3 contains 12 residues. The CDR3 region has the DNA TGTGCCATCAGTGGAGGACAGGGGGGCGAGTACTTC. It translates to CAISGGQGGEYF.

The chain couples TRBV7-9 to TRBJ2-5, with a tentative D call TRBD1 (6 bases). This CDR3 contains 12 residues. V was clipped by 7 bases and J by 2 bases, with 8 bases between them. Germline-derived CDR1 and CDR2 are SEHNR and FQNEAQ (reference sequence). In nucleotides, the CDR3 is TGTGCCAGCACCACAGGGCAAGAGACCCAGTACTTC. Translation gives CASTTGQETQYF.